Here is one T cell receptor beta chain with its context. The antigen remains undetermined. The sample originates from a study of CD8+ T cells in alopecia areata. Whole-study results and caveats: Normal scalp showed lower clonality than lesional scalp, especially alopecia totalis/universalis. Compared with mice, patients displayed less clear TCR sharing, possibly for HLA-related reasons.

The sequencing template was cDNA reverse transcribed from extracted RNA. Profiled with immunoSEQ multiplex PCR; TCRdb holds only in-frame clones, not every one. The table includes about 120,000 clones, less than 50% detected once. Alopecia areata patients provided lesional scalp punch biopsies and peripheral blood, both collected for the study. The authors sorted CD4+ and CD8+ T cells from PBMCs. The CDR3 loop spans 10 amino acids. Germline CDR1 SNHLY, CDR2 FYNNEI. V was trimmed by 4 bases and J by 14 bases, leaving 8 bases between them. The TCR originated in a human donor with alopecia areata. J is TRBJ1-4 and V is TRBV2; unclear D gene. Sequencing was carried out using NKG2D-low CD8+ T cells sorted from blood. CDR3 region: CASSGPRLFF. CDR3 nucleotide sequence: TGTGCCAGCAGTGGGCCTCGGCTGTTTTTT.